The present T cell receptor beta chain was sequenced within a study of a mutant IDH1 vaccine in newly diagnosed glioma. Study-level information: Pretreatment consisted of radiotherapy, temozolomide, or both, with most receiving both.

Germline V lookup: CDR1 LNHDA, CDR2 SQIVND (reference sequence). This CDR3 contains 16 residues. V shed 1 base and J 8 bases; nucleotides not matched to a gene: 9. Assay used: immunoSEQ multiplex PCR; TCRdb lists only in-frame clones, some missing. The data contain tens of thousands of clones, 83% of them seen just once; the ten biggest clones take up 7% to 8%. The study's findings and limits: There seemed to be no relation between pseudoprogression and changes in top peripheral T cell clonotypes. In about 93% of patients, immune responses induced by the vaccine occurred.

Indicated time point: baseline, week 1 (first vaccination visit). As for treatment: pre-vaccination baseline after standard-of-care therapy. In every donor, the tumor was a new WHO grade 3 or 4 IDH1-mutant, ATRX-lost astrocytoma. As regards this clone: Antigen: not known.

The chain is built from TRBV19 and TRBJ2-1, with TRBD1 matching 9 bases. The sample in question was PBMCs, obtained from a glioma patient treated with radiotherapy, temozolomide or both. This receptor was taken from a woman aged 50 to 60 with glioma. The CDR3 DNA reads TGTGCCAGTAGTATAGTGATGGGACAGGGTATCGATGAGCAGTTCTTC. Residues: CASSIVMGQGIDEQFF. The full variable domain, in which reference TRBV19 and TRBJ2-1 provide the parts outside the CDR3, is DGGITQSPKYLFRKEGQNVTLSCEQNLNHDAMYWYRQDPGQGLRLIYYSQIVNDFQKGDIAEGYSVSREKKESFPLTVTSAQKNPTAFYLCASSIVMGQGIDEQFFGPGTRLTVL.